Presented here are 28 T cell receptor beta chains from one specimen sequenced in a study of T cell repertoires in cytomegalovirus infection (dated by TCRdb to between 2018 and 2021). Their specific antigens are unknown. Sequencing instrument: Illumina HiSeq 1500. Through fastp at Q25 and MiXCR, TCRdb rebuilt clones from the public reads, retaining in-frame beta chains. Merged by CDR3 protein, the rows form single entries marked with the most common genes and DNA. This sample holds roughly 130,000 distinct CDR3 sequences; 20% to 30% were observed only once. The ten largest clones capture roughly 35% of the sample. Source material: PBMCs, sequenced either directly or after in vitro stimulation (not recorded which). The receptors stem from a human donor in good health (CMV status not recorded). Some clones in this sample may be carry-over from other donors' samples.

The chain links TRBV7-2 to TRBJ2-7; D ambiguous. Germline V gene sequence: CDR1 SGHTA, CDR2 FQGNSA. The CDR3 runs to 14 residues. Trimming cost V 1 base and J 1 base, with 8 bases left between them. The CDR3 region is CASSLGSLSYEQYF. In DNA, the CDR3 is TGTGCCAGCAGCTTAGGCAGCCTTTCCTACGAGCAGTACTTC.

This clonotype was picked up a small number of times. The chain carries TRBV18 and TRBJ2-7, with D maybe TRBD2 (6 bases). Germline V gene data show CDR1 as KGHSH and CDR2 as LQKENI. This CDR3 spans 14 amino acids. Trimming left V 4 bases short and J 1 base short, with 11 bases between. CDR3 loop: CASSHTGRSYEQYF. CDR3 DNA sequence: TGTGCCAGCTCACACACGGGGAGGTCCTACGAGCAGTACTTC.

This clonotype came up a few times. The chain links TRBV19 to TRBJ1-1; a possible D gene is TRBD1 (6 bases). The germline gives CDR1 LNHDA, CDR2 SQIVND (reference sequence). This CDR3 region has 15 residues. V lost 6 bases and J 1 base, leaving 15 bases between the germline ends. CDR3 in amino acids: CASRILTGTNTEAFF. The CDR3 DNA follows: TGTGCCAGTAGGATCCTGACAGGCACGAACACTGAAGCTTTCTTT.

The chain employs TRBV11-2 and TRBJ2-2; possibly TRBD1 or TRBD2 for D (5 bases each). Trimming removed 3 bases from V and 9 bases from J, with 11 bases in between. The CDR3 totals 13 residues. Germline-derived CDR1 and CDR2 are SGHAT and FQNNGV. The CDR3 DNA follows: TGTGCCAGCAGCTTTGGGGGAGTTAGGGAGCTGTTTTTT. Its translation: CASSFGGVRELFF.

Points on this clonotype: Given a much more abundant clone one base away, this may be a read error. This rearrangement joins TRBV7-2 to TRBJ1-4; D not resolved. The V end was cut by 5 bases, the J end by 6 bases, with 16 bases between. The CDR3 contains 15 residues. Germline-derived CDR1 and CDR2 are SGHTA and FQGNSA. The CDR3 nucleotides read TGTGCCAGCAGCCAAAACGCCCCGCCCGATGAAAAACTGTTTTTT. This sequence encodes CASSQNAPPDEKLFF.

This chain's CDR3 is CASRPGPTPGQPQHF. In DNA form, the CDR3 reads TGTGCCAGCAGGCCGGGACCTACCCCGGGGCAGCCCCAGCATTTT. The V and J genes are TRBV27 and TRBJ1-5; TRBD1 might be the D (5 bases). The V gene's germline CDR1 is MNHEY and CDR2 SMNVEV (reference sequence). The CDR3 totals 15 residues. The V end was cut by 6 bases, the J end by 7 bases, with 19 bases between.

This clonotype was seen ten or more times. The chain recombines TRBV5-6 with TRBJ2-5, with 12 bases aligning to TRBD2. In germline, CDR1 is SGHDT, CDR2 YYEEEE. The CDR3 has 15 residues. After removal of 4 bases from V and 4 bases from J, the junction contained 5 bases not matched to a gene. The CDR3 region is CASSPPGLAGETQYF. The CDR3, as DNA: TGTGCCAGCAGCCCGCCGGGACTAGCGGGAGAGACCCAGTACTTC.

The rearrangement joins TRBV7-6 to TRBJ2-6; D gene unclear. The CDR3 totals 14 residues. Trimming pared 6 bases from V and 0 bases from J, leaving 6 bases between. Germline lookup yields CDR1 SGHVS and CDR2 FNYEAQ. CDR3 amino acids: CASRPPSGANVLTF. The CDR3 region has the DNA TGTGCCAGCAGACCGCCCTCTGGGGCCAACGTCCTGACTTTC.

In nucleotides, the CDR3 is TGTGCCAGCAGCCAGGGGAACGCGAACACCGGGGAGCTGTTTTTT. Translation: CASSQGNANTGELFF. The chain joins TRBV11-2 to TRBJ2-2; a possible D gene is TRBD1 (6 bases). Looked up from germline, CDR1 is SGHAT and CDR2 is FQNNGV. This CDR3 has 15 residues. V was trimmed by 5 bases and J by 0 bases, leaving 10 bases between them.

The V gene is TRBV7-2, the J gene TRBJ1-2, with D perhaps TRBD1 (5 bases). Germline CDR1 SGHTA, CDR2 FQGNSA. The CDR3 runs to 16 residues. V was pared by 4 bases and J by 5 bases, with 20 bases between. This CDR3 reads CASSSGGGAGSYGYTF. Written as DNA, the CDR3 is TGTGCCAGCAGCTCCGGGGGGGGAGCGGGCTCGTATGGCTACACCTTC. The full variable domain, its missing parts supplied by reference TRBV7-2 and TRBJ1-2, is GAGVSQSPSNKVTEKGKDVELRCDPISGHTALYWYRQSLGQGLEFLIYFQGNSAPDKSGLPSDRFSAERTGGSVSTLTIQRTQQEDSAVYLCASSSGGGAGSYGYTFGSGTRLTVV.

The V gene is TRBV7-2, the J gene TRBJ1-3; D uncertain. V gave up 5 bases and J gave up 4 bases, with 9 bases separating them. CDR1 and CDR2 from the germline V gene are SGHTA and FQGNSA. The length of the CDR3 is 13 residues. The CDR3 DNA is TGTGCCAGCAGCGCCCTGCAAGGAAACACCATATATTTT. It translates to CASSALQGNTIYF.

The J gene is TRBJ2-7, the V gene TRBV7-6, with 10 positions matching TRBD1. Per the germline V gene, CDR1 is SGHVS and CDR2 is FNYEAQ. After removal of 5 bases from V and 6 bases from J, the junction contained 13 bases not matched to a gene. CDR3 length: 16 amino acids. CDR3 sequence reads: CASSKGPGTGEPEQYF. The CDR3 coding sequence is TGTGCCAGCAGCAAGGGGCCCGGGACAGGGGAACCCGAGCAGTACTTC.

This clonotype was seen a handful of times. The V call is TRBV4-3, the J call TRBJ2-3, with D possibly matching TRBD2 (5 bases). Germline CDR1 and CDR2: LGHNA and YSLEER. The CDR3 consists of 14 residues. V was shortened by 1 base and J by 10 bases, with 15 bases between the two germline ends. CDR3 coding DNA: TGCGCCAGCAGCCAAGGGATTGGGAGCGAACCGCAGTATTTT. Its protein is CASSQGIGSEPQYF.

This clonotype was counted a few times. The CDR3 DNA sequence: TGCAGTGCTAGAGATTTGGGTAGCGGGAGGACCTTCAGCACAGATACGCAGTATTTT. It encodes CSARDLGSGRTFSTDTQYF. This chain joins TRBV20-1 and TRBJ2-3, with 10 nucleotides matching TRBD2. The CDR3 totals 19 residues. V was clipped by 0 bases and J by 0 bases; unmatched bases: 12. CDR1 and CDR2 from the germline V gene are DFQATT and SNEGSKA (reference sequence).

This clonotype came up many times. The chain uses TRBV7-2 and TRBJ2-6; D may be TRBD1 (6 bases). Trimming shortened V by 7 bases and J by 1 base, and 11 bases separated the two germline ends. Per germline, CDR1 SGHTA and CDR2 FQGNSA. The CDR3 covers 15 residues. CDR3 sequence: CASTTGLSGANVLTF. The CDR3 DNA reads as TGTGCCAGCACCACAGGGTTGTCTGGGGCCAACGTCCTGACTTTC.

There are a few counts of this clonotype. V and J are TRBV24-1 and TRBJ1-5; D gene ambiguous. V was clipped by 0 bases and J by 4 bases, with 6 bases between them. Germline V CDR1 and CDR2: KGHDR, SFDVKD. The CDR3 runs to 14 residues. This CDR3 is CATSDLRSNQPQHF. CDR3 DNA: TGTGCCACCAGTGATTTGCGTTCTAATCAGCCCCAGCATTTT.

The table lists this clonotype with a few counts. The CDR3 spells CASSQAPSSDIQYF. CDR3 DNA: TGTGCCAGCAGCCAGGCCCCCAGTTCAGACATTCAGTACTTC. The V and J genes are TRBV4-2 and TRBJ2-4; D gene unclear. Trimming took off 3 bases at V and 8 bases at J, with 14 bases between the two ends. The CDR3 extends over 14 amino acids. Per germline, CDR1 LGHNA and CDR2 YNFKEQ.

This clonotype was detected once. The V gene is TRBV5-4, the J gene TRBJ2-3; 8 nucleotides line up with TRBD2. The ends lost 1 base at V and 4 bases at J; junction bases unmatched: 5. The CDR3 has 15 amino acids. The germline CDR1 and CDR2 sequences are SGHNT and YYREEE (reference sequence). The DNA of the CDR3 is TGTGCCAGCAGCTTGCCGGGACTAGAGGCAGATACGCAGTATTTT. Amino acids: CASSLPGLEADTQYF. Full variable domain (rest looked up from reference TRBV5-4 and TRBJ2-3): ETGVTQSPTHLIKTRGQQVTLRCSSQSGHNTVSWYQQALGQGPQFIFQYYREEENGRGNFPPRFSGLQFPNYSSELNVNALELDDSALYLCASSLPGLEADTQYFGPGTRLTVL.

This clonotype was counted only a few times. V and J are TRBV19 and TRBJ2-3; D not resolved. The CDR3 consists of 15 residues. The ends were cut back, 1 base at V and 4 bases at J, with 12 bases in the middle. Germline assignment: CDR1 LNHDA and CDR2 SQIVND (reference sequence). The CDR3 loop is CASSIAPPGADTQYF. CDR3 sequence (DNA): TGTGCCAGTAGTATAGCACCTCCGGGCGCAGATACGCAGTATTTT.

V is TRBV7-9 and J is TRBJ2-3, with no clear D. Germline lookup yields CDR1 SEHNR and CDR2 FQNEAQ (reference sequence). The V end was cut by 5 bases, the J end by 1 base, with 10 bases between. CDR3 length equals 14 residues. The CDR3 coding sequence is TGTGCCAGCAGCAAAAGGAGTGGCACAGATACGCAGTATTTT. Protein: CASSKRSGTDTQYF.

This chain joins TRBV4-3 and TRBJ2-3, with TRBD2 as a possible D gene (5 bases). Germline V gene data show CDR1 as LGHNA and CDR2 as YSLEER. The CDR3 totals 15 residues. The germline V and J ends were trimmed by 0 bases and 4 bases, with 11 bases remaining between them. The CDR3 is CASSQDPRAPDTQYF. The DNA of the CDR3 is TGCGCCAGCAGCCAAGATCCGAGGGCCCCAGATACGCAGTATTTT.

This clonotype was seen a handful of times. The gene calls are TRBV6-2 or TRBV6-3 and TRBJ2-2; D unclear. CDR3 size: 12 residues. With 5 bases removed from V and 5 bases from J, the gap between germline ends came to 6 bases. Germline V lookup: CDR1 MNHEY, CDR2 SVGEGT. In DNA, the CDR3 is TGTGCCAGCAGTGGTCATACCGGGGAGCTGTTTTTT. Its translation: CASSGHTGELFF.

This clonotype came up many times. The chain recombines TRBV5-8 with TRBJ1-1, with 7 positions matching TRBD1. V lost 6 bases, J lost 1 base, and 6 bases stayed unmatched. The germline gives CDR1 SGHTS, CDR2 YDEGEE. The CDR3 loop spans 14 amino acids. The CDR3, as DNA: TGTGCCAGCAATACCGGGACAGCGAACACTGAAGCTTTCTTT. This codes for CASNTGTANTEAFF.

This clonotype was counted many times. Its ends do not fully match the called genes, so a read error is possible. The rearrangement links TRBV7-7 to TRBJ2-3; D uncertain. The CDR3 loop spans 14 amino acids. Germline V CDR1 and CDR2: SSHAT, FNYEAQ (reference sequence). CDR3 coding DNA: TGTGCTAGCAGCTTAGACGGTAGCACAGATACGCAGTATTTT. It specifies CASSLDGSTDTQYF.

This clonotype was observed many times. V is TRBV23-1 and J is TRBJ2-5, with D perhaps TRBD1 or TRBD2 (5 bases each). TRBV23-1 is marked as an open reading frame, function uncertain. V lost 6 bases, J lost 2 bases, and 16 bases lay in between. This CDR3 region has 15 residues. The CDR3 is CASSWGRVVQETQYF. CDR3 DNA: TGCGCCAGCAGCTGGGGACGGGTGGTACAAGAGACCCAGTACTTC.

The rearrangement links TRBV12-3 or TRBV12-4 to TRBJ2-1; D ambiguous. V dropped 3 bases and J dropped 8 bases, with 8 bases sitting between them. The CDR3 sequence is 12 residues long. CDR3 amino acids: CASSFIIDEQFF. The CDR3 bases are TGTGCCAGCAGTTTCATAATTGATGAGCAGTTCTTC.

This clonotype was seen only a few times. The gene calls are TRBV12-3 or TRBV12-4 and TRBJ2-2; D remains unclear. The V gene lost 4 bases and the J gene lost 6 bases, with 0 bases spanning the gap. The CDR3 has 10 amino acids. CDR3 DNA sequence: TGTGCCAGCAGTTCCGGGGAGCTGTTTTTT. It codes for CASSSGELFF.

The chain's CDR3 is CASSPSAGEYNEQFF. The CDR3 nucleotides are TGTGCCAGCAGTCCATCAGCGGGAGAGTACAATGAGCAGTTCTTC. The V and J genes are TRBV28 and TRBJ2-1; 8 bases fit TRBD2. The germline V gene has CDR1 MDHEN and CDR2 SYDVKM. With 5 bases clipped from V and 4 bases from J, the junction kept 7 bases outside the gene matches. The CDR3 totals 15 residues.